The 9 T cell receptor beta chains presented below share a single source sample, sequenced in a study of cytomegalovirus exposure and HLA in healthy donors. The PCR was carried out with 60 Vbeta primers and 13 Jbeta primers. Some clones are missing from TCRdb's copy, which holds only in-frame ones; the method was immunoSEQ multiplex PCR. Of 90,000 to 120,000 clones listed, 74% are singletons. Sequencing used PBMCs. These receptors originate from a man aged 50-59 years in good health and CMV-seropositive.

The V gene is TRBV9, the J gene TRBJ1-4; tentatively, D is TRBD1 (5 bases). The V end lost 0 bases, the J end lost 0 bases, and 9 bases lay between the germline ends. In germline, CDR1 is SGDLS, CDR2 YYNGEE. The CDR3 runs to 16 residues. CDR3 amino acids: CASSVAQGATNEKLFF. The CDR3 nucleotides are TGTGCCAGCAGCGTAGCTCAGGGTGCAACTAATGAAAAACTGTTTTTT.

The DNA of the CDR3 is TGTGCCAGCACTGGTGTAGCCCGGACTGAAGCTTTCTTT. It encodes CASTGVARTEAFF. The chain joins TRBV6-1 to TRBJ1-1; D gene unclear. The ends were cut back, 7 bases at V and 5 bases at J, with 14 bases in the middle. From germline, CDR1 is MNHNS and CDR2 SASEGT. The CDR3 totals 13 residues.

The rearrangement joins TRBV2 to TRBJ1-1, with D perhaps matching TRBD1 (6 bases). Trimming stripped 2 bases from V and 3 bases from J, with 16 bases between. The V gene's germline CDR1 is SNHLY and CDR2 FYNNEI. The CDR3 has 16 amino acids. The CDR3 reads CASSESGGRLDTEAFF. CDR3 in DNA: TGTGCCAGCAGTGAAAGCGGGGGGCGGTTGGACACTGAAGCTTTCTTT.

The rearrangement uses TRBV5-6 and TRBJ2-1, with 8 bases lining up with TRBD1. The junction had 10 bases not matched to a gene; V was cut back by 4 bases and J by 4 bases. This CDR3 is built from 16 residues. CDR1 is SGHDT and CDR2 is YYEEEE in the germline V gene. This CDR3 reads CASSPARGLGYNEQFF. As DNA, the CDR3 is TGTGCCAGCAGCCCTGCCAGGGGGCTGGGATACAATGAGCAGTTCTTC.

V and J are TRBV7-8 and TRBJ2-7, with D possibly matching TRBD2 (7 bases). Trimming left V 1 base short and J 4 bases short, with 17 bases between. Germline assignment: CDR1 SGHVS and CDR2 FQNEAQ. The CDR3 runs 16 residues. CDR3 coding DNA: TGTGCCAGCAGCTTAGTAGGGGGGGCCTTTTTATACGAGCAGTACTTC. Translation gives CASSLVGGAFLYEQYF.

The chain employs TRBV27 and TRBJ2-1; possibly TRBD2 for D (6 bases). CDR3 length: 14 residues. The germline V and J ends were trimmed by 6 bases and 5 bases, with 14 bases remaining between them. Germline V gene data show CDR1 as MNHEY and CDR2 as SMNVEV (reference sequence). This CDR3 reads CASRREWVNNEQFF. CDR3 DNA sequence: TGTGCCAGCAGACGGGAGTGGGTCAACAATGAGCAGTTCTTC.

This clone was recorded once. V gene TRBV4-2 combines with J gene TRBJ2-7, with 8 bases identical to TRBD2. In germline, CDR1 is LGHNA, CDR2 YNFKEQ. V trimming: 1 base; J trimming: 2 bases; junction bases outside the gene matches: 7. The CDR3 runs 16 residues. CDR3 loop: CASSQGRTSRAYEQYF. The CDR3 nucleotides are TGTGCCAGCAGCCAAGGGAGGACTAGCCGAGCCTACGAGCAGTACTTC.

CDR3 residues: CASRGFRTGAYEQYF. DNA for the CDR3: TGTGCCAGCAGGGGGTTTAGGACGGGAGCCTACGAGCAGTACTTC. The rearrangement joins TRBV2 to TRBJ2-7; D may be TRBD2 (6 bases). This CDR3 has 15 amino acids. V was pared by 6 bases and J by 2 bases, with 17 bases between. Germline V gives CDR1 SNHLY, CDR2 FYNNEI.

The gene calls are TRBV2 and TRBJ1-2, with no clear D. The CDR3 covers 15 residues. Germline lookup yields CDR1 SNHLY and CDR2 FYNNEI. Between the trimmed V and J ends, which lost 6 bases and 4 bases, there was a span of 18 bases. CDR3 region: CASSHGIGASYGYTF. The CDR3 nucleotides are TGTGCCAGCAGCCACGGGATAGGCGCCTCCTATGGCTACACCTTC.